This T cell receptor (beta chain) was retrieved from a study of blood T cell repertoires in COVID-19. As for the study in general: Donors in the United States, Italy and Spain gave samples during acute or convalescent COVID-19. T cells, B-cell-depleted T cells, or PBMCs supplied cDNA or gDNA.

Germline V gene lookup returns CDR1 LGHDT and CDR2 YNNKEL (reference sequence). V dropped 3 bases and J dropped 6; count of bases not matched to a gene: 16. The CDR3 spans 18 residues. Profiled with immunoSEQ multiplex PCR; TCRdb holds only in-frame clones, not every one. The sample carries about 230,000 clones, under 90% recorded once. The chain couples TRBV3-1 (or the pseudogene TRBV3-2) to TRBJ2-1; 8 bases match TRBD2. The source is a woman younger than 45 with acute COVID-19. Sequenced sample: PBMCs or T cells enriched from blood (not recorded which). The CDR3 DNA reads as TGTGCCAGCAGCCATCACCCGGGAGGGGGGGGCCCGGGCAATGAGCAGTTCTTC. It specifies CASSHHPGGGGPGNEQFF.